This TCR beta chain came from a study of T-cell memory formation after mild COVID-19. TCRdb used MiXCR to reprocess the 5' RACE reads, holding one entry per CDR3 protein. In the table there are some 130,000 distinct CDR3 sequences, 15% to 20% of which are singletons. Study conclusions and caveats: SARS-CoV-2 specificity was not confirmed for second-wave clones peaking on day 37. The pre-infection memory compartment contained some responding clones, suggesting cross-reactive memory joined.

This clonotype was observed a handful of times. Its antigen is currently unknown. Deletions cut 0 bases from V and 5 bases from J, with 14 bases between. Germline CDR1 and CDR2: GTSNPN and SVGIG (reference sequence). This CDR3 spans 15 amino acids. The sample was PBMCs or a T cell subset sorted from them (not recorded which). The receptor's source is an adult woman who had mild COVID-19 (a few samples of this study predate the infection). Cell type and time point are not known. The gene calls are TRBV30 and TRBJ2-1, with a tentative D call TRBD1 (5 bases). The CDR3 loop reads CAWSVGVGVDNEQFF. The CDR3 DNA is TGTGCCTGGAGTGTAGGTGTAGGGGTGGACAATGAGCAGTTCTTC.